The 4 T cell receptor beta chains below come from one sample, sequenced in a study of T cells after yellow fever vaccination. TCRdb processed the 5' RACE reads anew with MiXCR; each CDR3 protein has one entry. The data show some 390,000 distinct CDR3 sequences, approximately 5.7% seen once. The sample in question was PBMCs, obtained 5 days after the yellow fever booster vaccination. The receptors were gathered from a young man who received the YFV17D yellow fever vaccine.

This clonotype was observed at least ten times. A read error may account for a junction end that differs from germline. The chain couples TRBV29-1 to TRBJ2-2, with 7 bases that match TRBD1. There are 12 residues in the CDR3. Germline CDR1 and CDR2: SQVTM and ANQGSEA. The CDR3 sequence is CSAEQGTGELFF. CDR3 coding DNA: TGCAGCGCTGAACAGGGGACCGGGGAGCTGTTTTTT.

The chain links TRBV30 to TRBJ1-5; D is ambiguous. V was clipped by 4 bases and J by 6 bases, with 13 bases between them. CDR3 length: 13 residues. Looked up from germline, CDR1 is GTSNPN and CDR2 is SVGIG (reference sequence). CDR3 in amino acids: CAWNRGIGQPQHF. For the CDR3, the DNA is TGTGCCTGGAACCGGGGAATTGGTCAGCCCCAGCATTTT.

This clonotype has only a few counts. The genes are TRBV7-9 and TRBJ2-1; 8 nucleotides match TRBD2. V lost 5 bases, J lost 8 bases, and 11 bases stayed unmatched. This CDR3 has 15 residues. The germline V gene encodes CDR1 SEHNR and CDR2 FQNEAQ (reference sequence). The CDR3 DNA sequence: TGTGCCAGCAGCCTGAGCGGGAGTTCAGTCCATGAGCAGTTCTTC. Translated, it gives CASSLSGSSVHEQFF.

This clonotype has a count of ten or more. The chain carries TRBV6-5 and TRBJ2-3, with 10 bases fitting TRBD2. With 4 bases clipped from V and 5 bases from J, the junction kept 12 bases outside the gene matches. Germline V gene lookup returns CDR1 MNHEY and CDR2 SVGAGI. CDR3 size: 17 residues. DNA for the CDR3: TGTGCCAGCAGTTTCCTGCGGGCTAGCGGGAGCGAAGATACGCAGTATTTT. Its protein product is CASSFLRASGSEDTQYF.